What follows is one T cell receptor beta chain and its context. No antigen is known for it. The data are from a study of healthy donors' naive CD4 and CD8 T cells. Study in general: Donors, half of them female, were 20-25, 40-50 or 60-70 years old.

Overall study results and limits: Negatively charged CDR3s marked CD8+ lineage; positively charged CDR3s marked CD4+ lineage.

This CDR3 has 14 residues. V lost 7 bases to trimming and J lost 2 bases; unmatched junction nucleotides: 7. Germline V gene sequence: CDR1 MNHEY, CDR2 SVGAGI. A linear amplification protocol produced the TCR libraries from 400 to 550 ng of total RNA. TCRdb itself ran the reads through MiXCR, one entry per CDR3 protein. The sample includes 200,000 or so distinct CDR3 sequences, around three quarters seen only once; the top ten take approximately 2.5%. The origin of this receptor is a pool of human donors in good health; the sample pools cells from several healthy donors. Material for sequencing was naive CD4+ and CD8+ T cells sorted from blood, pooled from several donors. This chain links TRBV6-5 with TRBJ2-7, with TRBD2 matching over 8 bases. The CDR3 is CASTVAGFTYEQYF. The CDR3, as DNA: TGTGCCAGCACCGTAGCGGGGTTTACCTACGAGCAGTACTTC.